This TCR beta chain stems from a study of cytomegalovirus exposure and HLA in healthy donors. V trimming: 6 bases; J trimming: 2 bases; junction bases outside the gene matches: 9. The CDR3 contains 17 residues. Germline V CDR1 and CDR2: SGHRS, YFSETQ. Sequencing was performed with immunoSEQ multiplex PCR; in TCRdb, only in-frame clones are kept and a portion is missing. Of approximately 81,000 clones detected, around 92% appear once; the ten largest clones hold roughly 0.74%. The sample taken for sequencing was PBMCs. The chain couples TRBV5-1 to TRBJ2-6; 9 bases line up with TRBD1. This receptor was obtained from a man in his late teens or twenties in good health and CMV-seronegative. CDR3: CASKWTGAIAGANVLTF. CDR3 sequence (DNA): TGCGCCAGCAAATGGACAGGGGCGATAGCTGGGGCCAACGTCCTGACTTTC.